Sequencing of this T cell receptor beta chain was carried out in a study of regulatory T cells in long-lasting Graves disease. Study conclusions and caveats: The number of shared public clonotypes was higher in persistent patients (around 2,500) than new patients (about 910). Persistent disease showed a preference for TRBV28, TRBJ1-2 and TRBJ2-5. Persistent Graves' patients possessed reduced TCR diversity relative to recently diagnosed ones.

Assembly of TCR beta libraries relied on iRepertoire HTBI primers together with Arm-PCR of CDR3 regions. Each CDR3 protein is one row after TCRdb ran MiXCR on the multiplex PCR reads. The sample records a few hundred thousand distinct CDR3 sequences, under 25% being singletons. Germline lookup yields CDR1 KGHDR and CDR2 SFDVKD. The CDR3 consists of 12 residues. V gave up 3 bases and J gave up 7 bases, with 6 bases separating them. This clonotype was counted between two and nine times. Its target is unknown. Time point specified: persistent/refractory GD, antithyroid drugs over 5 years with positive TRAb. RNA from PBMCs was the source of the TCR library.

The source of this sequence is a female donor with Graves disease. Sequencing was performed on peripheral blood mononuclear cells (PBMCs), taken when the disease was refractory, from a patient treated with antithyroid drugs. The gene calls are TRBV24-1 and TRBJ2-4; D uncertain. The CDR3 DNA reads as TGTGCCACCAGTGATGGATTTAACATTCAGTACTTC. Translation gives CATSDGFNIQYF.